This paragraph reports one TCR beta chain. No cognate antigen has been identified for it. No base-level quality is on record; no much larger clone is a single base apart. Reading from cysteine to phenylalanine, the CDR3 counts 16 amino acids. Of all the DNA, just the CDR3 is kept, 48 bases in frame from base 1. CDR1 and CDR2, per the germline V gene (reference sequence), are SGHAT and FQDESV. V lost 1 base and J lost 4 bases; the stretch between them is 15 bases long. The time point label for this specimen denotes: about 28 days (+/-7) after the second vaccine dose. AZD1222 recipients with second doses at about 4 weeks or about 12 weeks were pooled, because spike-specific TCR depth and breadth did not differ between schedules. Samples from vaccinated people were obtained from the UK trials COV001 and COV002, which included a single-blind randomized controlled phase 2/3 trial of AZD1222 (ChAdOx1 nCoV-19) in healthy adults. For TCRbeta chain sequencing, PBMC samples were collected from trial participants at day 0 and at day 28 after the second dose.

The CDR3 regions of human TCRbeta chains were analyzed by immunosequencing. The authors' pipeline ran thus. Repertoire TCRs were matched against a reference library of SARS-CoV-2-specific TCRs generated with the MIRA antigen-specificity platform. Breadth was defined as the fraction of unique TCRs that were SARS-CoV-2-associated, and depth was defined as the fraction of total T cells that were SARS-CoV-2-associated. Using the MIRA data, each spike-specific TCR was mapped to the spike region that the TCR reacts to and placed in a CD4 or CD8 class. Log10-transformed breadth and depth values were compared by one-way ANOVA with Sidak's multiple comparisons tests. The table was pulled from immuneACCESS by TCRdb, which kept in-frame rearrangements only. Such tables lose some clones; where checked, under half of the loss comes from unresolved V genes, and the rest has no known cause. That table is the source of V, J and clone size, and D and trimming were worked out from the DNA. The sample has about 120,000 clones on record, approximately 90% of them singletons. The ten biggest clones cover about 2.5% of the sample.

The entry originates in a study of T cell responses to AZD1222 COVID-19 vaccine (dated by TCRdb to the early 2020s). Regarding the research as a whole: TCR sequencing covered 233 trial participants: 207 given two doses of AZD1222 and 26 given two doses of MenACWY control vaccine. Trial participants were enrolled into age subgroups of 18-55, 56-69 and 70-plus years, which contained around 140, 26 and 57 TCR-sequenced participants, respectively. Findings and caveats that apply to the study as a whole: The vaccine-associated CD4 TCRs covered the entire spike protein, and the dominant responses fell in regions 160-218 and 743-854. Epitopes outside the regions mutated in the B.1.351 and B.1.1.7 variants were reportedly recognized by nearly half of the unique spike-specific TCRs. After two AZD1222 doses, both the breadth and the depth of spike-specific TCRs were significantly higher than at day 0 and than in MenACWY recipients. Because no day 14 peak-response samples were available, the repertoires could be characterized only after the peak T cell response. Only a handful of AZD1222 recipients were SARS-CoV-2 seropositive at baseline, limiting conclusions about previously exposed vaccinees. Participants were mostly white British and included more females than males, and it was suggested by the authors that clonal diversity may have been underestimated. The 56-69-year group was small, and its depth increase did not reach significance, likely because of low power.

Sequences were derived from peripheral blood, sampled 28 days after the second AZD1222 dose. The chain was built from TRBV11-1 and TRBJ2-3; TRBD1 might be the D gene, on 6 matching bases. This receptor was identified in an adult who received the AZD1222 COVID-19 vaccine. Here the CDR3 is given as CASSLGLPTGSDTQYF. The DNA is TGTGCCAGCAGCTTAGGCCTTCCGACAGGTTCAGATACGCAGTATTTT.